These 18 T cell receptor beta chains came from one sample sequenced in a study of T cell responses to AZD1222 COVID-19 vaccine. Generated by immunoSEQ multiplex PCR, the TCRdb table keeps only in-frame clones and is missing some. The repertoire includes approximately 180,000 clones, 70% to 90% of them detected once, and 25% to 30% sits in the top ten. The sequencing used peripheral blood, collected 28 days after the second AZD1222 dose. The receptors come from an adult who received the AZD1222 COVID-19 vaccine.

This clone was seen a handful of times. V and J are TRBV28 and TRBJ2-3; D is perhaps TRBD1 (5 bases). V lost 5 bases and J lost 0, with 24 bases in between. The CDR3 sequence is 19 residues long. Germline V gives CDR1 MDHEN, CDR2 SYDVKM. CDR3 nucleotide sequence: TGTGCCAGCAGTCCGGGCAGGGCACCCTTCCCTTTTAGCACAGATACGCAGTATTTT. Amino acid sequence: CASSPGRAPFPFSTDTQYF.

The V call is TRBV7-2, the J call TRBJ2-1, with 10 bases fitting TRBD2. Germline V gene lookup returns CDR1 SGHTA and CDR2 FQGNSA. This CDR3 is built from 13 residues. Trimming at V came to 2 bases and at J to 12 bases, leaving 4 bases not matched to a gene. CDR3 in DNA: TGTGCCAGCAGCTTACTAGCGGGAGAGAGGCAGTTCTTC. Amino acid sequence: CASSLLAGERQFF.

The V call is TRBV6-5, the J call TRBJ1-3; 8 nucleotides agree with TRBD1. CDR3 length: 15 amino acids. CDR1 and CDR2 (germline): MNHEY, SVGAGI. V lost 3 bases and J lost 4; bases outside the gene matches: 5. The CDR3 protein is CASSYSHRGGNTIYF. The CDR3 nucleotides are TGTGCCAGCAGTTATAGCCACAGGGGGGGAAACACCATATATTTT.

This rearrangement joins TRBV27 to TRBJ2-4; 11 nucleotides align to TRBD2. This CDR3 has 16 amino acids. V lost 3 bases to trimming and J lost 12 bases; unmatched junction nucleotides: 13. Germline CDR1 MNHEY, CDR2 SMNVEV (reference sequence). In DNA, the CDR3 is TGTGCCAGCAGTTTGGACGGACTAGCGGGCCCCAGAACTCAGTACTTC. It codes for CASSLDGLAGPRTQYF.

This chain links TRBV5-4 with TRBJ1-4, with a weak D call TRBD1 (5 bases). This CDR3 is built from 15 residues. Germline V gene sequence: CDR1 SGHNT, CDR2 YYREEE (reference sequence). V was pared by 4 bases and J by 4 bases, with 14 bases between. Written as DNA, the CDR3 is TGTGCCAGCAGCGGTCGGGGCGGGAGTAATGAAAAACTGTTTTTT. It codes for CASSGRGGSNEKLFF.

The V gene is TRBV19, the J gene TRBJ1-2; no definite D call. The germline gives CDR1 LNHDA, CDR2 SQIVND (reference sequence). The CDR3 is 12 residues long. The germline V and J ends were trimmed by 3 bases and 7 bases, with 9 bases remaining between them. CDR3 sequence: CASSISGFGYTF. The DNA of the CDR3 is TGTGCCAGTAGTATTTCGGGGTTTGGCTACACCTTC. The variable domain in full, with the rest retrieved from reference TRBV19 and TRBJ1-2, is DGGITQSPKYLFRKEGQNVTLSCEQNLNHDAMYWYRQDPGQGLRLIYYSQIVNDFQKGDIAEGYSVSREKKESFPLTVTSAQKNPTAFYLCASSISGFGYTFGSGTRLTVV.

The rearrangement joins TRBV5-1 to TRBJ2-1; D is perhaps TRBD2 (5 bases). This CDR3 region has 15 residues. Germline CDR1 reads SGHRS; CDR2 reads YFSETQ. The V and J ends lost 2 bases and 6 bases respectively, with 15 bases between them. CDR3 in amino acids: CASSFGLATLNEQFF. In DNA, the CDR3 is TGCGCCAGCAGCTTTGGGCTAGCTACCCTCAATGAGCAGTTCTTC.

The genes are TRBV3-1 (or the pseudogene TRBV3-2) and TRBJ2-3; 7 positions match TRBD1. Germline trimming cut 1 base from V and 5 bases from J; bases unmatched to any gene: 9. The germline CDR1 and CDR2 sequences are LGHDT and YNNKEL (reference sequence). The CDR3 extends over 16 amino acids. This CDR3 reads CASSQVHRGVGDTQYF. CDR3 DNA: TGTGCCAGCAGCCAAGTCCACAGGGGAGTTGGAGATACGCAGTATTTT.

J is TRBJ1-2 and V is TRBV30; possibly TRBD1 for D (5 bases). V was trimmed by 3 bases and J by 8 bases, leaving 16 bases between them. Germline CDR1 GTSNPN, CDR2 SVGIG (reference sequence). The CDR3 consists of 13 residues. The CDR3 here is CAWSPGPLRGYTF. CDR3 coding DNA: TGTGCCTGGAGCCCGGGGCCGCTCCGGGGCTACACCTTC.

The chain combines TRBV19 with TRBJ2-7; D perhaps matches TRBD1 (6 bases). Trimming removed 6 bases at V and 3 bases at J, with 12 bases between. The CDR3 is 13 amino acids. From germline, CDR1 is LNHDA and CDR2 SQIVND (reference sequence). The CDR3 DNA sequence: TGTGCCAGTAGCCCACAGGGCATCTACGAGCAGTACTTC. Translated: CASSPQGIYEQYF.

The chain couples TRBV27 to TRBJ2-7, with TRBD2 matching 9 bases. This CDR3 has 16 residues. Germline-derived CDR1 and CDR2 are MNHEY and SMNVEV (reference sequence). Trimming removed 4 bases from V and 0 bases from J; junction bases left unmatched: 7. CDR3: CASSYLTSGSSYEQYF. The CDR3 nucleotides are TGTGCCAGCAGTTACCTGACTAGCGGAAGCTCCTACGAGCAGTACTTC.

This clone was counted a few times. V is TRBV18 and J is TRBJ2-1, with D perhaps TRBD1 (6 bases). This CDR3 is built from 14 residues. Germline CDR1 reads KGHSH; CDR2 reads LQKENI. Trimming cost V 2 bases and J 9 bases, with 14 bases left between them. CDR3 loop: CASSPGETGLEQFF. The CDR3 DNA sequence: TGTGCCAGCTCACCAGGGGAGACAGGTCTTGAGCAGTTCTTC.

V and J are TRBV27 and TRBJ1-6; possibly TRBD1 for D (5 bases). V lost 7 bases and J lost 5, with 15 bases in between. Germline CDR1 is MNHEY and CDR2 is SMNVEV (reference sequence). The length of the CDR3 is 15 residues. CDR3 residues: CASTLLGRDNSPLHF. The DNA for the CDR3 is TGTGCCAGCACCCTTTTGGGCAGGGATAATTCACCCCTCCACTTT.

V and J are TRBV13 and TRBJ2-7, with D possibly being TRBD1 (6 bases). The CDR3 is made up of 17 amino acids. CDR1 and CDR2 from the germline V gene are PRHDT and FYEKMQ (reference sequence). The V end was cut by 3 bases, the J end by 3 bases, with 21 bases between. The chain's CDR3 is CASSFITGQGKNYEQYF. CDR3 bases: TGTGCCAGCAGCTTTATAACAGGCCAGGGGAAAAACTACGAGCAGTACTTC.

The chain employs TRBV30 and TRBJ1-5; TRBD1 agrees at 9 bases. CDR3 length: 14 amino acids. Germline trimming cut 2 bases from V and 6 bases from J; bases unmatched to any gene: 5. CDR1 and CDR2 from the germline V gene are GTSNPN and SVGIG (reference sequence). The CDR3 sequence is CAWSNTGGFQPQHF. CDR3 DNA: TGTGCCTGGAGTAATACAGGGGGCTTTCAGCCCCAGCATTTT.

J is TRBJ1-5 and V is TRBV6-5; TRBD1 matches at 7 bases. The CDR3 has 13 residues. V was clipped by 5 bases and J by 5 bases; unmatched bases: 3. Germline lookup yields CDR1 MNHEY and CDR2 SVGAGI. CDR3 nucleotide sequence: TGTGCCAGCAGTAGACAGGGTCATCAGCCCCAGCATTTT. Translating it yields CASSRQGHQPQHF.

The chain carries TRBV6-5 and TRBJ2-7; TRBD2 matches at 8 bases. In germline, CDR1 is MNHEY, CDR2 SVGAGI. The CDR3 sequence is 15 residues long. V dropped 6 bases and J dropped 3; count of bases not matched to a gene: 10. This CDR3 reads CASSVEGGTSYEQYF. In DNA, the CDR3 is TGTGCCAGCAGCGTTGAGGGCGGGACTAGCTACGAGCAGTACTTC.

This chain joins TRBV6-5 and TRBJ1-5, with D perhaps TRBD1 (6 bases). Germline assignment: CDR1 MNHEY and CDR2 SVGAGI. CDR3 length equals 15 residues. Trimming stripped 6 bases from V and 1 base from J, with 13 bases between. The CDR3 protein is CASSWGANSNQPQHF. The CDR3 DNA sequence: TGTGCCAGCAGCTGGGGGGCCAACAGCAATCAGCCCCAGCATTTT.